The 21 T cell receptor beta chains in this list originate from one sample, sequenced in a study of CD8+CD57+ T cells in acquired aplastic anemia. Genomic DNA templated the TCR beta VDJ and CDR3 profiling. MiXCR, run by TCRdb on the reads, gives a single entry per CDR3 protein. The table includes 350,000 to 450,000 distinct CDR3 sequences, under 80% detected once. Specimen: sorted CD4+, CD8+, or CD8+CD57+ T cells (not recorded which) from PBMCs. These receptors were taken from a human donor in good health, serving as a control.

In the case of this clonotype: Here the CDR3 omits its conserved ending phenylalanine or tryptophan, so a read error is the likely source. The DNA is omitted, as the CDR3 cannot be located on it reliably, and the CDR3 follows TCRdb's listing. This chain connects TRBV7-2 to TRBJ2-7; TRBD1, the table's D call, lacks a check against the DNA. The CDR3 spans 13 amino acids, including both terminal residues. Germline V lookup: CDR1 SGHTA, CDR2 FQGNSA. CDR3 protein: CASSRGQGDIDQP.

Only one count was recorded for this clonotype. The gene calls are TRBV7-2 and TRBJ1-1, with 7 bases that match TRBD1. CDR1 and CDR2 from the germline V gene are SGHTA and FQGNSA. The V segment lost 5 bases and the J segment 11 bases; nucleotides outside the gene matches: 11. The CDR3 covers 13 residues. CDR3 protein: CASSPTGNNDAFF. CDR3 DNA: TGTGCCAGCAGCCCGACAGGGAACAATGACGCTTTCTTT.

The genes are TRBV11-1 and TRBJ1-2, with D possibly matching TRBD1 (6 bases). V lost 3 bases and J 8 bases, leaving 16 bases between the germline ends. Germline assignment: CDR1 SGHAT and CDR2 FQDESV (reference sequence). CDR3 length: 14 residues. CDR3 nucleotide sequence: TGTGCCAGCAGCTTGGGAGGGGGATACAGCGGCTACACCTTC. The encoded protein is CASSLGGGYSGYTF.

In this sample, this clonotype turned up once. A clone one base away is much larger, so this may be a read error. The genes are TRBV5-1 and TRBJ1-1; 7 bases map to TRBD1. There are 16 residues in the CDR3. From germline, CDR1 is SGHRS and CDR2 YFSETQ. The CDR3 sequence is CASGLALAGGGTEAFF. Here the CDR3 DNA reads TGCGCCAGCGGCTTGGCCCTGGCAGGGGGAGGTACTGAAGCTTTCTTT.

Remarks on this clonotype: A read error may account for a junction end that differs from germline. The chain has TRBV7-2 and TRBJ2-1; D possibly corresponds to TRBD2 (5 bases). CDR3 length: 14 amino acids. CDR1 is SGHTA, CDR2 FQGNSA, per germline. The CDR3 is CASSLERAALGEQF. The CDR3 DNA reads TGTGCCAGCAGCTTAGAGAGGGCAGCTTTGGGTGAGCAGTTC.

The sample holds one count of this clonotype. The conserved phenylalanine or tryptophan is not found at the CDR3 terminus, so this likely reflects a read error. The DNA is left out, because the CDR3 cannot be placed on it with certainty; the CDR3 is given as TCRdb lists it. This chain uses TRBV3-1 with TRBJ1-2; TRBD1 is the table's D call and was not checked against the DNA. Germline values: CDR1 LGHDT, CDR2 YNNKEL (reference sequence). The CDR3 is 16 amino acids in total, end residues counted. CDR3 amino acids: CASSQTTGGINYGCTI.

The V call is TRBV15, the J call TRBJ1-2; D gene unclear. Germline CDR1 and CDR2: LNHNV and YYDKDF (reference sequence). The germline V and J ends were trimmed by 0 bases and 6 bases, with 8 bases remaining between them. The CDR3 consists of 13 residues. CDR3 protein: CATSRDLVDGYTF. CDR3 bases: TGTGCCACCAGCAGAGATCTGGTGGATGGCTACACCTTC.

Comment on this clonotype: Likely a read error: the CDR3 ends without its conserved phenylalanine or tryptophan. It is unclear where the CDR3 begins or ends on the DNA, so no DNA is shown, and the CDR3 is as TCRdb lists it. The chain recombines TRBV10-3 with TRBJ1-2; the D call TRBD1 from the table was never checked on the DNA. The length of the CDR3 is 11 amino acids, counting both ends. Germline CDR1 reads ENHRY; CDR2 reads SYGVKD. CDR3 loop: CATATGEGHTV.

The CDR3 DNA is TGTGCCAGCAGTTCCAGGACTCCCACAGATACGCAGTATTTT. Its translation: CASSSRTPTDTQYF. The rearrangement uses TRBV12-3 or TRBV12-4 and TRBJ2-3; TRBD2 is a possible D gene (5 bases). V was shortened by 4 bases and J by 2 bases, with 10 bases between the two germline ends. The length of the CDR3 is 14 residues.

The V call is TRBV20-1, the J call TRBJ2-3, with D perhaps TRBD1 or TRBD2 (6 bases each). The ends were cut back, 3 bases at V and 0 bases at J, with 16 bases in the middle. This CDR3 has 16 amino acids. Germline V lookup: CDR1 DFQATT, CDR2 SNEGSKA (reference sequence). The CDR3 protein is CSASARRGRSTDTQYF. Here the CDR3 DNA reads TGCAGTGCTAGTGCCCGACGGGGGCGAAGCACAGATACGCAGTATTTT.

This chain connects TRBV5-6 to TRBJ1-3; D unclear. Trimming cost V 0 bases and J 3 bases, with 10 bases left between them. CDR1 is SGHDT and CDR2 is YYEEEE in the germline V gene. This CDR3 is 15 amino acids long. CDR3 loop: CASSLERAGGNTIYF. The CDR3 DNA is TGTGCCAGCAGCTTGGAGAGGGCGGGTGGAAACACCATATATTTT.

The chain recombines TRBV20-1 with TRBJ1-3; D is unresolved. V was trimmed by 4 bases and J by 0 bases, leaving 10 bases between them. Germline V lookup: CDR1 DFQATT, CDR2 SNEGSKA (reference sequence). This CDR3 comprises 14 residues. The DNA for the CDR3 is TGCAGTGCTAACCGGCTGTGCTCTGGAAACACCATATATTTT. Encoded protein: CSANRLCSGNTIYF.

This clonotype was seen at least ten times. The chain's CDR3 is CSAQDGFYEQYF. CDR3 nucleotide sequence: TGCAGTGCTCAGGACGGATTCTACGAGCAGTACTTC. The chain is built from TRBV20-1 and TRBJ2-7; D gene ambiguous. Germline CDR1 is DFQATT and CDR2 is SNEGSKA (reference sequence). V lost 5 bases to trimming and J lost 3 bases, with 11 bases between them. The CDR3 has 12 amino acids.

This clonotype was detected only a few times. Sequence at one end of the junction differs from germline and may be a read error. The CDR3 DNA is TGTGCCACCAGTGAGTTGTCGCGGGGGTACTACGAGCAGTACTTC. Amino acids: CATSELSRGYYEQYF. V is TRBV10-3 and J is TRBJ2-7, with 7 bases that match TRBD2. The CDR3 loop spans 15 amino acids. Germline V gene sequence: CDR1 ENHRY, CDR2 SYGVKD.

Concerning this clonotype itself: An end of the junction differs from the germline gene, which may be a read error. J is TRBJ2-3 and V is TRBV5-4; TRBD2 agrees at 10 bases. The CDR3 has 15 amino acids. Germline-derived CDR1 and CDR2 are SGHNT and YYREEE (reference sequence). The DNA for the CDR3 is TGCGCCAGCACCAAAACTAGCGGGGGCACAGATACGCAGTATTTT. Residues: CASTKTSGGTDTQYF.

This rearrangement joins TRBV2 to TRBJ1-4; no clear D. Per the germline V gene, CDR1 is SNHLY and CDR2 is FYNNEI. V was trimmed by 3 bases and J by 5 bases, leaving 10 bases between them. CDR3 length: 14 residues. CDR3 coding DNA: TGTGCCAGCAGTGACGGAGCTCGAAATGAAAAACTGTTTTTT. Protein sequence: CASSDGARNEKLFF.

As regards this clonotype: Lacking the conserved final phenylalanine or tryptophan, this CDR3 likely reflects a read error. The limits of the CDR3 on the DNA are not certain, so only TCRdb's listed CDR3 is given. The chain couples TRBV7-9 to TRBJ1-2. The CDR3 totals 11 residues, both ends included. The V gene's germline CDR1 is SEHNR and CDR2 FQNEAQ (reference sequence). The CDR3 reads CASSIGVGNTI.

This clonotype was seen repeatedly, ten times or more. The V gene is TRBV3-1, the J gene TRBJ1-2; D gene uncertain. CDR3 length: 12 residues. Germline V lookup: CDR1 LGHDT, CDR2 YNNKEL (reference sequence). The V and J ends lost 3 bases and 2 bases respectively, with 4 bases between them. The CDR3 nucleotides read TGTGCCAGCAGCCATGGGAACTATGGCTACACCTTC. Protein: CASSHGNYGYTF.

As for this clonotype: The final CDR3 position lacks the conserved phenylalanine or tryptophan, pointing to a likely read error. The limits of the CDR3 on the DNA are not certain, so only TCRdb's listed CDR3 is given. The gene calls are TRBV9 and TRBJ1-1; the D call in the table, TRBD1, was not verified against the DNA. CDR1 and CDR2 from the germline V gene are SGDLS and YYNGEE. The CDR3 comprises 13 residues, both ends counted. The CDR3: CASSAGTDRNEKL.

This chain uses TRBV6-4 with TRBJ1-1; maybe TRBD1 (5 bases). Trimming removed 10 bases at V and 4 bases at J, with 16 bases between. Germline V gene lookup returns CDR1 MRHNA and CDR2 SNTAGT. The CDR3 covers 13 residues. This chain's CDR3 is CAITPGLGTEAFF. For the CDR3, the DNA is TGTGCCATCACCCCGGGGCTCGGCACTGAAGCTTTCTTT.

This clonotype was counted at least ten times. This rearrangement joins TRBV12-3 or TRBV12-4 to TRBJ2-3, with 8 bases lining up with TRBD2. The CDR3 length is 15 residues. V trimming: 6 bases; J trimming: 3 bases; junction bases outside the gene matches: 8. The CDR3 is CASSPERGPTDTQYF. The CDR3 DNA reads TGTGCCAGCAGCCCAGAGCGGGGGCCTACAGATACGCAGTATTTT.